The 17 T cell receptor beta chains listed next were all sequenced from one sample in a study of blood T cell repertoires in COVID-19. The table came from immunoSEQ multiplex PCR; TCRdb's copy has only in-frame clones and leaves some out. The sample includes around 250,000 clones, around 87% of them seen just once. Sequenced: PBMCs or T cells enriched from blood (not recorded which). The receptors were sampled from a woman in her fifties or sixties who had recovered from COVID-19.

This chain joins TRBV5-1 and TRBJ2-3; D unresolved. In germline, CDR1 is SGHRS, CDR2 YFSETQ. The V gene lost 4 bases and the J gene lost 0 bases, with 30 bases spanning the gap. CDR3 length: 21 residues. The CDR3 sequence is CASSRVSIISRVPGSTDTQYF. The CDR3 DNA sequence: TGCGCCAGCAGCCGAGTCTCTATAATCTCACGTGTCCCCGGTAGCACAGATACGCAGTATTTT.

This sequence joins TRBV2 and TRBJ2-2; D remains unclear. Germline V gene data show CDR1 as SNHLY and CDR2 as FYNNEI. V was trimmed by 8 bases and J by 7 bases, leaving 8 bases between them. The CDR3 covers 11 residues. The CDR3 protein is CASSSVGELFF. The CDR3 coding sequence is TGTGCCAGCTCTTCGGTCGGGGAGCTGTTTTTT.

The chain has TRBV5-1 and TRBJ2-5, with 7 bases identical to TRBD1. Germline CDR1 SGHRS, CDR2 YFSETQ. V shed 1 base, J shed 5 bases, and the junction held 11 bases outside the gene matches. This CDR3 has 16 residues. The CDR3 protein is CASSLPSGGNGETQYF. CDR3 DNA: TGCGCCAGCAGCTTGCCGTCAGGGGGAAATGGGGAGACCCAGTACTTC.

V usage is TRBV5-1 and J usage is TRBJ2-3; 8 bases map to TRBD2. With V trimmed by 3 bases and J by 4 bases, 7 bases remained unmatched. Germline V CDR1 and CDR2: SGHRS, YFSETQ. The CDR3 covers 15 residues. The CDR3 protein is CASSSPGLEADTQYF. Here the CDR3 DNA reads TGCGCCAGCAGCTCACCGGGACTAGAAGCAGATACGCAGTATTTT.

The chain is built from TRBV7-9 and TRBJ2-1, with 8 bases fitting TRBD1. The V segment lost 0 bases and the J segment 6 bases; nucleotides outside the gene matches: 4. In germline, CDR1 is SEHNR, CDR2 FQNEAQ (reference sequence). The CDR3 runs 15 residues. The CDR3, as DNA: TGTGCCAGCAGCTTAGCTGGACAGGGAGTCAATGAGCAGTTCTTC. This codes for CASSLAGQGVNEQFF.

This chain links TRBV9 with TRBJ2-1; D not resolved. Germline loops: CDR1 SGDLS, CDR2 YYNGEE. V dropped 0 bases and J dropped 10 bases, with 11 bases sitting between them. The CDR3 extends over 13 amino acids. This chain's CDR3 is CASSVGATLEQFF. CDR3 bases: TGTGCCAGCAGCGTAGGGGCGACCCTCGAGCAGTTCTTC.

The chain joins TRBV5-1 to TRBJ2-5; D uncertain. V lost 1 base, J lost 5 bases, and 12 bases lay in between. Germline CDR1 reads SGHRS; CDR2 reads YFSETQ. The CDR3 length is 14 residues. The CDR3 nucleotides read TGCGCCAGCAGCTTGTCGGTAGCTGGGGAGACCCAGTACTTC. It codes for CASSLSVAGETQYF. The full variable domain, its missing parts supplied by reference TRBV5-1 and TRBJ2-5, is KAGVTQTPRYLIKTRGQQVTLSCSPISGHRSVSWYQQTPGQGLQFLFEYFSETQRNKGNFPGRFSGRQFSNSRSEMNVSTLELGDSALYLCASSLSVAGETQYFGPGTRLLVL.

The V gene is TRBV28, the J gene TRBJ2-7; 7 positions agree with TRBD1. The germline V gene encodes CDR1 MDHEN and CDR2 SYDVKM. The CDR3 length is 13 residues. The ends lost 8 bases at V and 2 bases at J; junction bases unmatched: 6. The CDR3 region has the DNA TGTGCCAGCGGGACCGGGACAGCCTACGAGCAGTACTTC. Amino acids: CASGTGTAYEQYF.

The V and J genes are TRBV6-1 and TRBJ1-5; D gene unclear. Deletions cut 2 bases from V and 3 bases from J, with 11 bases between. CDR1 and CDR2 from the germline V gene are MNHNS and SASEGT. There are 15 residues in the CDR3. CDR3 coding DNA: TGTGCCAGCAGTGAATTCGTGGCCCTCAATCAGCCCCAGCATTTT. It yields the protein CASSEFVALNQPQHF.

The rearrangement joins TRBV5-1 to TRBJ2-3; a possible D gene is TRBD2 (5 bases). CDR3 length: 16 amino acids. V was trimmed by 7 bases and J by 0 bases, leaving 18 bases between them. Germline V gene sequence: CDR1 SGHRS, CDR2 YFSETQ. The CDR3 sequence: CASLREGASSTDTQYF. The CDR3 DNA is TGCGCCAGCCTCCGCGAGGGAGCCTCTAGCACAGATACGCAGTATTTT.

The CDR3 nucleotides are TGTGCCAGCAGCCAAGGAATAGCGGGAGTAGTAGATACGCAGTATTTT. It translates to CASSQGIAGVVDTQYF. The chain recombines TRBV3-1 (or the pseudogene TRBV3-2) with TRBJ2-3; the match to TRBD2 covers 9 bases. The CDR3 has 16 amino acids. Unmatched junction bases numbered 7, after V lost 1 base and J lost 5 bases. Germline assignment: CDR1 LGHDT and CDR2 YNNKEL (reference sequence).

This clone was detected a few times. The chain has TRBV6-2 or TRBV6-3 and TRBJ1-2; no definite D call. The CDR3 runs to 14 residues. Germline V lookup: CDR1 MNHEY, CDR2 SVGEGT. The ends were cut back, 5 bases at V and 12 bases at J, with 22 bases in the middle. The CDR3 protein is CASSLTEADESDTF. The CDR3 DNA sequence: TGTGCCAGCAGTCTTACCGAGGCAGACGAAAGTGACACCTTC.

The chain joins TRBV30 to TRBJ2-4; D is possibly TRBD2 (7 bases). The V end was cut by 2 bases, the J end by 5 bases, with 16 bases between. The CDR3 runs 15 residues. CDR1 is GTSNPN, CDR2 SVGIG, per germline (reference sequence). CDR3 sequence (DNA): TGTGCCTGGAGTCCTCGGGGGGCACGGGAAAACATTCAGTACTTC. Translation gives CAWSPRGARENIQYF.

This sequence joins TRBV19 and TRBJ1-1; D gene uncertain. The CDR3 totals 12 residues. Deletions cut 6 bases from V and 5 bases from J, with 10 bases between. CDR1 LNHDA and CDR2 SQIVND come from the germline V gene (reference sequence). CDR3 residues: CASRIGGTEAFF. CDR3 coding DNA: TGTGCCAGTAGGATCGGAGGAACTGAAGCTTTCTTT.

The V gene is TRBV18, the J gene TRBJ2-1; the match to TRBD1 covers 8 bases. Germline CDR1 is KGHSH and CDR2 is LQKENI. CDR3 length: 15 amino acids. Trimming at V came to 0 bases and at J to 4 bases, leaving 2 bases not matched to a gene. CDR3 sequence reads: CASSPPDREYNEQFF. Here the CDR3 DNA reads TGTGCCAGCTCACCACCGGACAGGGAGTACAATGAGCAGTTCTTC.

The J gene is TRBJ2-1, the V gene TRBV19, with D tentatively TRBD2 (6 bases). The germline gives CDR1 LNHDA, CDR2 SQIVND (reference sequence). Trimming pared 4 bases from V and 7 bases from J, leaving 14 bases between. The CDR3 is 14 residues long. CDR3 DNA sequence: TGTGCCAGTAGTAGCGGGAAAAAAGTAAATGAGCAGTTCTTC. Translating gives CASSSGKKVNEQFF.

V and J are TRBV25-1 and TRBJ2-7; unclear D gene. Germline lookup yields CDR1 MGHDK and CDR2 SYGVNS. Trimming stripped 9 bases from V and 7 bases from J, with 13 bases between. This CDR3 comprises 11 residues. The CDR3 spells CASTIGSEQYF. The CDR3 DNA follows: TGTGCCAGTACTATTGGGTCTGAGCAGTACTTC.